What follows are 11 T cell receptor beta chains derived from one specimen sequenced in a study of blood T cell repertoires in COVID-19. Profiled with immunoSEQ multiplex PCR; TCRdb holds only in-frame clones, not every one. The sample lists 250,000 to 300,000 clones; approximately 90% were seen once. Sequencing was performed on PBMCs or T cells enriched from blood (not recorded which). The receptors derive from a woman in her forties with acute COVID-19.

Only one count was recorded for this clone. This sequence joins TRBV5-6 and TRBJ1-1, with 7 bases aligning to TRBD1. CDR3 length equals 15 residues. The V gene end was trimmed by 4 bases and the J gene end by 2 bases; junction bases not matched to a gene: 8. Germline loops: CDR1 SGHDT, CDR2 YYEEEE. CDR3 nucleotides: TGTGCCAGCAGCCGAGGGGCAGGGGGAAACACTGAAGCTTTCTTT. This translates into CASSRGAGGNTEAFF.

The V gene is TRBV24-1, the J gene TRBJ2-1, with 7 bases matching TRBD1. Germline CDR1 and CDR2: KGHDR and SFDVKD. Losses at the gene ends were 9 bases for V and 7 bases for J; bases not matched to a gene: 8. The CDR3 is 13 residues long. CDR3 sequence: CATSWTGRNEQFF. CDR3 bases: TGTGCCACCTCTTGGACAGGACGGAATGAGCAGTTCTTC.

The V and J genes are TRBV19 and TRBJ1-1; TRBD1 matches at 9 bases. Germline V CDR1 and CDR2: LNHDA, SQIVND (reference sequence). The CDR3 length is 16 residues. Trimming at V came to 5 bases and at J to 0 bases, leaving 7 bases not matched to a gene. The CDR3 bases are TGTGCCAGTAGTCCACAGGGGGCCTTGATGAACACTGAAGCTTTCTTT. Translating it yields CASSPQGALMNTEAFF.

The genes are TRBV19 and TRBJ1-5; the match to TRBD1 covers 7 bases. Trimming took 4 bases from V and 6 from J; bases not matched to a gene: 0. This CDR3 contains 12 residues. Looked up from germline, CDR1 is LNHDA and CDR2 is SQIVND (reference sequence). CDR3 coding DNA: TGTGCCAGTAGTAACAGGGGTCAGCCCCAGCATTTT. Its translation is CASSNRGQPQHF.

In its sample, this clone was seen a few times. The chain recombines TRBV6-1 with TRBJ1-4; 11 nucleotides align to TRBD1. The CDR3 is made up of 18 amino acids. Germline CDR1 is MNHNS and CDR2 is SASEGT. J gave up 2 bases and V 3 bases, and 8 bases lay outside the gene matches. In nucleotides, the CDR3 is TGTGCCAGCAGTGATGGGGGACAGGGGGGGAATACTAATGAAAAACTGTTTTTT. Translation: CASSDGGQGGNTNEKLFF.

Worth noting for this clone: Other nucleotide sequences from this sample produce the same CDR3. The chain links TRBV20-1 to TRBJ2-7, with a tentative D call TRBD2 (6 bases). V was clipped by 1 base and J by 7 bases, with 8 bases between them. The CDR3 has 11 residues. Germline CDR1 reads DFQATT; CDR2 reads SNEGSKA (reference sequence). The CDR3 loop reads CSARGSGEQYF. CDR3 nucleotides: TGCAGTGCTAGAGGGAGCGGGGAGCAGTACTTC.

The CDR3 spells CAGGKGLAGVSGELFF. In DNA form, the CDR3 reads TGTGCCGGAGGGAAGGGACTAGCGGGAGTTTCCGGGGAGCTGTTTTTT. This chain links TRBV7-9 with TRBJ2-2; 14 bases agree with TRBD2. CDR3 length: 16 amino acids. V shed 11 bases, J shed 6 bases, and the junction held 11 bases outside the gene matches. From germline, CDR1 is SEHNR and CDR2 FQNEAQ (reference sequence).

The chain joins TRBV7-9 to TRBJ1-2; 9 bases are a match to TRBD1. The CDR3 sequence is 13 residues long. The V gene end was trimmed by 5 bases and the J gene end by 5 bases; junction bases not matched to a gene: 3. The germline gives CDR1 SEHNR, CDR2 FQNEAQ (reference sequence). This chain's CDR3 is CASSAGTGYGYTF. DNA for the CDR3: TGTGCCAGCAGCGCCGGGACAGGGTATGGCTACACCTTC.

CDR3 nucleotide sequence: TGTGCCAGCAGCTTTTCTGTGAACACTGAAGCTTTCTTT. It translates to CASSFSVNTEAFF. The chain uses TRBV11-2 and TRBJ1-1, with D unclear. CDR3 length: 13 residues. With 3 bases removed from V and 0 bases from J, the gap between germline ends came to 5 bases. Per germline, CDR1 SGHAT and CDR2 FQNNGV. The full variable domain, in which reference TRBV11-2 and TRBJ1-1 provide the parts outside the CDR3, is EAGVAQSPRYKIIEKRQSVAFWCNPISGHATLYWYQQILGQGPKLLIQFQNNGVVDDSQLPKDRFSAERLKGVDSTLKIQPAKLEDSAVYLCASSFSVNTEAFFGQGTRLTVV.

The chain carries TRBV6-5 and TRBJ1-6, with 7 bases fitting TRBD1. The CDR3 runs 12 residues. Germline values: CDR1 MNHEY, CDR2 SVGAGI. V was clipped by 6 bases and J by 10 bases; unmatched bases: 3. Written as DNA, the CDR3 is TGTGCCAGCAGGGGGACAGTCTCACCCCTCCACTTT. As protein: CASRGTVSPLHF.

The V gene is TRBV3-1 (or the pseudogene TRBV3-2), the J gene TRBJ1-5, with D perhaps matching TRBD1 (5 bases). The CDR3 contains 12 residues. CDR1 and CDR2 from the germline V gene are LGHDT and YNNKEL (reference sequence). Trimming removed 8 bases from V and 5 bases from J, with 10 bases in between. CDR3 amino acids: CASSGGHQPQHF. The CDR3 nucleotides read TGTGCCAGCTCGGGGGGTCATCAGCCCCAGCATTTT.